This entry is about one T cell receptor (beta chain). What it binds is unknown. The length of the CDR3 is 13 residues. This sample stems from a study of CXCR3-negative and CXCR3-positive naive CD8 T cells. The TRB libraries of cDNA were built by UMI-labeled 5' RACE. Reprocessing the 5' RACE reads, TCRdb reports a single entry for every CDR3 protein and omits DNA. This sample contains tens of thousands of distinct CDR3 sequences. CD45RO-CCR7+CD27+CD95- defined naive CD8+ T cells. Study results and caveats: Naive cells that were CXCR3-positive had more hydrophobic TRB CDR3s (compared with CXCR3-negative naive cells). The study found that naive CXCR3-negative and CXCR3-positive cells shared TRBV-TRBJ usage, while memory cells differed.

The clonotype originates from a human donor in good health. Some clones in this sample may be carry-over from other donors' samples. J is TRBJ2-3 and V is TRBV12-3 or TRBV12-4; there is no DNA to check the TCRdb D call of TRBD1. Sequencing input: naive CXCR3+ CD8+ T cells from blood. Noted subset: CD45RO-CCR7+CD27+CD95- naive CD8+ T cells expressing CXCR3 (TNR3+). The CDR3 sequence is CATAKGATDTQYF.